In its sample, the clone carrying this T cell receptor beta chain was seen a few times. Its target is not known. These data are taken from a study of T cell repertoires in cytomegalovirus infection. Across the study: Signatures in public TCR beta sequences pointed to both CMV infection and matching HLA type.

TCRdb fed the reads into MiXCR, producing one record per CDR3 protein. The sample shows around 450,000 distinct CDR3 sequences, 25% to 40% of them seen only once. The study's findings and limits: Using cumulative public TCR beta family frequency, the authors identified those who carried CMV together with the relevant HLA. The response measured ex vivo was dominated by TCR beta clonotypes (HLA-C-restricted and CMV-specific).

This sequence was found in a human donor in good health (CMV status not recorded). Some clones in this sample may be carry-over from other donors' samples. Specimen: PBMCs.

CDR3 sequence reads: CASSLKQGAQDGYTF. The CDR3 coding sequence is TGTGCCAGCAGCTTAAAACAGGGGGCGCAGGATGGCTACACCTTC. V is TRBV7-3 and J is TRBJ1-2, with 9 bases matching TRBD1. Germline V gene sequence: CDR1 SGHTA, CDR2 FQGTGA. V dropped 1 base and J dropped 6; count of bases not matched to a gene: 6. The CDR3 is 15 residues long.